Listed below are T cell receptor beta chains from one sample, sequenced in a study of cytomegalovirus exposure and HLA in healthy donors. Method: immunoSEQ multiplex PCR; TCRdb's copy keeps in-frame clones and lacks some. The repertoire has 71,000 or so clones, approximately 96% of them found once; the top ten carry under 1.5%. Sequences were obtained from PBMCs. All receptors come from a man between 18 and 29 years old in good health and CMV-seropositive. CDR3s include the opening cysteine and the closing phenylalanine or tryptophan. D genes are given only for firm matches. A clone size is listed for some rows: how often the clone was seen (once, few, many), or a class if it is expanded.

d_call	v_call	j_call	clone_size	cdr3_aa	cdr3_nt
TRBD1	TRBV5-4	TRBJ1-3	NA	CASSPRTGASGNTIYF	TGTGCCAGCAGCCCGAGGACAGGCGCCTCTGGAAACACCATATATTTT
TRBD1	TRBV13	TRBJ2-4	NA	CASSWTGILAKNIQYF	TGTGCCAGCAGCTGGACAGGTATCCTAGCCAAAAACATTCAGTACTTC
TRBD1	TRBV19	TRBJ1-1	NA	CASSWDRAGEAFF	TGTGCCAGTAGTTGGGACAGGGCCGGGGAAGCTTTCTTT
TRBD1	TRBV5-4	TRBJ2-2	NA	CAIDPIDRAGTGELFF	TGTGCCATCGATCCAATAGACAGGGCCGGCACCGGGGAGCTGTTTTTT
TRBD2	TRBV28	TRBJ2-5	NA	CASSERASGQETQYF	TGTGCCAGCAGTGAAAGAGCTAGCGGCCAAGAGACCCAGTACTTC
TRBD1	TRBV30	TRBJ1-1	NA	CAWSRDRVRGNTEAFF	TGTGCCTGGAGTCGGGACAGGGTTCGAGGGAACACTGAAGCTTTCTTT
TRBD1	TRBV5-1	TRBJ1-1	few	CASSFRDRNTEAFF	TGCGCCAGCAGCTTCCGGGACAGGAACACTGAAGCTTTCTTT
NA	TRBV27	TRBJ2-3	NA	CASSLSLGADTQYF	TGTGCCAGCAGTTTATCGTTAGGGGCAGATACGCAGTATTTT
NA	TRBV4-2	TRBJ2-6	NA	CASSQDEAAGANVLTF	TGTGCCAGCAGCCAAGATGAGGCAGCTGGGGCCAACGTCCTGACTTTC
TRBD1	TRBV11-2	TRBJ2-1	once	CASSTDGRGSYNEQFF	TGTGCCAGCAGCACGGACGGCAGGGGGTCCTACAATGAGCAGTTCTTC
TRBD1	TRBV11-3	TRBJ1-2	NA	CASSSDWDRGDYGYTF	TGTGCCAGCAGCTCAGACTGGGACAGGGGTGACTATGGCTACACCTTC
NA	TRBV6-5	TRBJ1-1	once	CASRKGRIHTEAFF	TGTGCCAGCAGGAAAGGGAGAATTCACACTGAAGCTTTCTTT
TRBD1	TRBV5-1	TRBJ2-7	NA	CASSQLGDRGYEQYF	TGCGCCAGCAGCCAATTGGGGGACAGGGGCTACGAGCAGTACTTC
NA	TRBV5-4	TRBJ2-1	NA	CASSWEQDNEQFF	TGTGCCAGCAGCTGGGAACAGGACAATGAGCAGTTCTTC
NA	TRBV29-1	TRBJ2-1	NA	CSVKNSRDEQFF	TGCAGCGTTAAGAACAGCAGGGATGAGCAGTTCTTC
TRBD2	TRBV7-3	TRBJ2-3	NA	CASSPSGRGVPDTQYF	TGTGCCAGCAGCCCCTCCGGGCGGGGGGTACCAGATACGCAGTATTTT
TRBD2	TRBV11-2	TRBJ2-1	NA	CASSLEPGTSGRNYNEQFF	TGTGCCAGCAGCTTAGAGCCCGGGACTAGCGGGAGGAACTACAATGAGCAGTTCTTC
NA	TRBV7-9	TRBJ1-1	NA	CASSLVAGDTEAFF	TGTGCCAGCAGCTTAGTGGCAGGGGACACTGAAGCTTTCTTT
TRBD1	TRBV2	TRBJ2-5	NA	CASIPGTGGGEETQYF	TGTGCCAGCATCCCTGGGACAGGGGGCGGGGAGGAGACCCAGTACTTC
TRBD1	TRBV5-1	TRBJ2-7	NA	CASSLGVGQNYEQYF	TGCGCCAGCAGCCTCGGAGTGGGACAGAACTACGAGCAGTACTTC